A selection of T cell receptor beta chains follows, all from one sample in a study of cytomegalovirus exposure and HLA in healthy donors. Assay: immunoSEQ multiplex PCR; the TCRdb copy retains only in-frame clones and omits some. The sample lists approximately 94,000 clones, 76% seen once, with around 5.3% in the top ten. The sequenced sample consisted of PBMCs. The receptors here all came from a man aged 30 to 39 in good health and CMV-seropositive. Both conserved end residues are part of each CDR3. The D gene is left open where the match is weak. Size is omitted from some rows. Given values are once, few, many or a class for expanded clones.

V gene,J gene,clone size,D gene,CDR3 DNA,CDR3 protein
TRBV18,TRBJ1-1,NA,NA,TGCGCCAGCTCGAGCGGCATGAACACTGAAGCTTTCTTT,CASSSGMNTEAFF
TRBV2,TRBJ2-2,NA,NA,TGTGCCAGCAGTGAAGCTGGACTGGACCGCGGGGAGCTGTTTTTT,CASSEAGLDRGELFF
TRBV9,TRBJ2-5,once,NA,TGTGCCAGCAGCGTAGGGGACTCGAGGTCCTCAGAGACCCAGTACTTC,CASSVGDSRSSETQYF
TRBV2,TRBJ1-6,NA,NA,TGTGCCAGCAGTGATGGGCAGGGTTGGAGTATGGCTAATTCACCCCTCCACTTT,CASSDGQGWSMANSPLHF
TRBV6-6,TRBJ1-1,NA,NA,TGTGCCAGCAGTGGAGGAATGAACACTGAAGCTTTCTTT,CASSGGMNTEAFF
TRBV28,TRBJ2-2,NA,TRBD1,TGTGCCAGCAGACCTACAGGGGTTACGAACACCGGGGAGCTGTTTTTT,CASRPTGVTNTGELFF
TRBV4-2,TRBJ1-1,NA,NA,TGTGCCAGCAGCCGGGACAAGAACACTGAAGCTTTCTTT,CASSRDKNTEAFF
TRBV25-1,TRBJ2-7,NA,TRBD1,TGTGCCAGCAGTGGGACAGGCTACGAGCAGTACTTC,CASSGTGYEQYF
TRBV10-3,TRBJ2-1,few,TRBD2,TGTGCCATCTCAAGGCGGGAGACAAACAATGAGCAGTTCTTC,CAISRRETNNEQFF
TRBV4-3,TRBJ1-5,NA,NA,TGCGCCAGCAGCCATGGTTTCTCAGGCAATAGCAATCAGCCCCAGCATTTT,CASSHGFSGNSNQPQHF
TRBV5-6,TRBJ2-7,NA,TRBD1,TGTGCCAGCAGCCTGGACAGGGGAAGGGGTCCGGTGGAGCAGTACTTC,CASSLDRGRGPVEQYF
TRBV4-1,TRBJ2-1,NA,NA,TGCGCCAGCAGCCTCCGGGACTCCCCGAGCTCCTACAATGAGCAGTTCTTC,CASSLRDSPSSYNEQFF
TRBV5-1,TRBJ2-3,NA,NA,TGCGCCAGCAGCTTGGGACTAGAATCAGATACGCAGTATTTT,CASSLGLESDTQYF
TRBV2,TRBJ2-3,NA,NA,TGTGCTACCTCGCGTAGCACAGATACGCAGTATTTT,CATSRSTDTQYF
TRBV9,TRBJ2-1,NA,NA,TGTGCCAGCAGCGTTGCAGGGGAGTCCTACAATGAGCAGTTCTTC,CASSVAGESYNEQFF
TRBV25-1,TRBJ1-4,few,NA,TGTGCCAGCAGTTCCCGGGATGTGATGGGGGAAAAACTGTTTTTT,CASSSRDVMGEKLFF
TRBV7-8,TRBJ2-1,NA,TRBD1,TGTGCCAGCGGGCAGGGGGCAGCCAATGAGCAGTTCTTC,CASGQGAANEQFF
TRBV27,TRBJ1-1,NA,NA,TGTGCCAGCAGTCGGGGGGGGAACACTGAAGCTTTCTTT,CASSRGGNTEAFF
TRBV4-3,TRBJ1-2,NA,NA,TGCGCCAGCAGCCAAGCTAATCCAGGGTACGGCTACACCTTC,CASSQANPGYGYTF
TRBV19,TRBJ1-5,NA,TRBD1,TGTGCCAGCACCGCCGGGACAGGGGCACAGCCCCAGCATTTT,CASTAGTGAQPQHF
TRBV9,TRBJ2-1,few,NA,TGTGCCAGCAGCGTCGGGGTCGGAAGCTCCTACAATGAGCAGTTCTTC,CASSVGVGSSYNEQFF
TRBV7-9,TRBJ1-1,NA,NA,TGTGCCAGCAGCTTAGGATGGGGCCTACCTTTTGAAGCTTTCTTT,CASSLGWGLPFEAFF
TRBV5-6,TRBJ2-5,few,TRBD1,TGTGCCAGCAGCTTGGTCAGGGGGCAGGAGACCCAGTACTTC,CASSLVRGQETQYF
TRBV7-2,TRBJ2-5,NA,TRBD2,TGTGCCAGCAGTCCGCCGGGACTAGCGGGAACGGAGACCCAGTACTTC,CASSPPGLAGTETQYF
TRBV2,TRBJ1-1,NA,NA,TGTGCCAGCAGTGAGGGCCGGGGGAACACTGAAGCTTTCTTT,CASSEGRGNTEAFF
TRBV10-1,TRBJ1-5,NA,TRBD1,TGCGCCAGCGGAGACAGGGGTGGCAATCAGCCCCAGCATTTT,CASGDRGGNQPQHF
TRBV6-4,TRBJ1-5,NA,NA,TGTGCCAGCAGTGAGGGCCGCAATCAGCCCCAGCATTTT,CASSEGRNQPQHF
TRBV7-2,TRBJ1-1,NA,TRBD1,TGTGCCAGCAGTCGACAGGGGAAGGGGCTCACTGAAGCTTTCTTT,CASSRQGKGLTEAFF
TRBV5-1,TRBJ1-2,NA,TRBD1,TGCGCCAGCAGCTTGCAGGGGACAGGGTTTGGCTACACCTTC,CASSLQGTGFGYTF
TRBV5-1,TRBJ2-3,few,TRBD2,TGCGCCAGCTGGAGCGGGAGATTTTCCCTGGCAGATACGCAGTATTTT,CASWSGRFSLADTQYF
TRBV9,TRBJ2-1,few,TRBD2,TGTGCCAGCAGCTTAGGACTAGCGGGAGTTAATGAGCAGTTCTTC,CASSLGLAGVNEQFF
TRBV7-9,TRBJ2-5,many,TRBD2,TGTGCCAGCAGCTCTACTAGCGTTCAAGAGACCCAGTACTTC,CASSSTSVQETQYF
TRBV9,TRBJ2-1,NA,TRBD1,TGTGCCAGCGGACAGGACTCCTACAATGAGCAGTTCTTC,CASGQDSYNEQFF
TRBV5-1,TRBJ2-7,NA,NA,TGCGCCAGCAGCTTGGGGCCCATCAGGTACGAGCAGTACTTC,CASSLGPIRYEQYF
TRBV28,TRBJ2-3,NA,NA,TGTGCCAGCAGTTCCCCTACGAGGACGCAGTATTTT,CASSSPTRTQYF
TRBV6-1,TRBJ1-1,NA,NA,TGTGCCAGCAGCAGGCAGGGGAACACTGAAGCTTTCTTT,CASSRQGNTEAFF
TRBV5-8,TRBJ2-7,NA,NA,TGTGCCAGCAGCTTGAACGGAGGATACGAGCAGTACTTC,CASSLNGGYEQYF
TRBV2,TRBJ1-6,once,TRBD1,TGTGCCAGCAGGGGTGGACAGGGCTTATCGAATTCACCCCTCCACTTT,CASRGGQGLSNSPLHF
TRBV5-4,TRBJ1-6,NA,TRBD1,TGTGCCAGCAGCTTCTACAGGGGGGACAATAATTCACCCCTCCACTTT,CASSFYRGDNNSPLHF
TRBV6-1,TRBJ2-2,NA,TRBD1,TGTGCCAGCCTCAGGACAGGGGAGATCGGGGAGCTGTTTTTT,CASLRTGEIGELFF
TRBV11-3,TRBJ2-2,NA,NA,TGTGCCAGCAGCTCGTCACCCTCCAGCACCGGGGAGCTGTTTTTT,CASSSSPSSTGELFF
TRBV7-9,TRBJ1-3,few,NA,TGTGCCAGCAGCTTGGCGGCCCTAACCGGAAACACCATATATTTT,CASSLAALTGNTIYF
TRBV5-1,TRBJ2-2,NA,TRBD1,TGCGCCAGCAGCTTGGCAGGGGGCGTGTACACCGGGGAGCTGTTTTTT,CASSLAGGVYTGELFF
TRBV4-1,TRBJ2-7,NA,NA,TGCGCCAGCAGCCAAGAGGGGCCTTATGAAGCCTACGAGCAGTACTTC,CASSQEGPYEAYEQYF
TRBV2,TRBJ2-3,NA,NA,TGTGCCAGCAAGGAGGGTAGCACAGATACGCAGTATTTT,CASKEGSTDTQYF
TRBV5-4,TRBJ1-2,NA,NA,TGTGCCAGCAGCCCAGGGGAACAGGTTTATTACTATGGCTACACCTTC,CASSPGEQVYYYGYTF
TRBV7-9,TRBJ1-2,once,TRBD1,TGTGCCAGCAGCTTAACGCCCTTGGGACAGTTAAACGGCTACACCTTC,CASSLTPLGQLNGYTF
TRBV18,TRBJ2-6,once,TRBD1,TGTGCCAGCTCACCAGGGACAGGGAGCTCCTCTGGGGCCAACGTCCTGACTTTC,CASSPGTGSSSGANVLTF
TRBV7-9,TRBJ1-4,few,NA,TGTGCCAGCAGCCTAAATGAAAAACTGTTTTTT,CASSLNEKLFF